These 18 T cell receptor beta chains were all obtained from the same sample, sequenced in a study of T cell repertoires in cytomegalovirus infection. TCRdb ran MiXCR on the reads and lists one entry per CDR3 protein. The profile shows under 500,000 distinct CDR3 sequences, under 45% of them singletons. These TCRs' antigens remain unknown. This material consisted of cultured PBMCs, taken from culture after CMV antigen stimulation. The receptors derive from a human donor in good health (CMV status not recorded). Some clones in this sample may be carry-over from other donors' samples.

The gene calls are TRBV19 and TRBJ2-2; D perhaps matches TRBD2 (5 bases). Trimming took off 1 base at V and 1 base at J, with 10 bases between the two ends. Germline CDR1 and CDR2: LNHDA and SQIVND (reference sequence). The CDR3 runs 16 residues. CDR3 in amino acids: CASSIGGGWNTGELFF. CDR3 nucleotides: TGTGCCAGTAGTATAGGTGGCGGGTGGAACACCGGGGAGCTGTTTTTT.

J is TRBJ1-1 and V is TRBV20-1; 7 positions match TRBD1. In germline, CDR1 is DFQATT, CDR2 SNEGSKA (reference sequence). The CDR3 totals 12 residues. Losses at the gene ends were 7 bases for V and 1 base for J; bases not matched to a gene: 3. The CDR3 nucleotides are TGCAGTGTCAACAGGGGGAACACTGAAGCTTTCTTT. It is translated as CSVNRGNTEAFF.

The chain has TRBV2 and TRBJ1-4; D remains unclear. This CDR3 contains 10 residues. Germline V gene lookup returns CDR1 SNHLY and CDR2 FYNNEI. V was clipped by 8 bases and J by 6 bases, with 4 bases between them. This chain's CDR3 is CASQDEKLFF. The CDR3 DNA reads as TGTGCCAGCCAGGATGAAAAACTGTTTTTT.

J is TRBJ2-1 and V is TRBV27; D is perhaps TRBD1 (7 bases). Deletions cut 7 bases from V and 10 bases from J, with 20 bases between. The germline V gene has CDR1 MNHEY and CDR2 SMNVEV (reference sequence). This CDR3 has 14 amino acids. CDR3 residues: CASTDREVAGEQFF. The CDR3 DNA is TGTGCCAGCACCGACAGGGAGGTCGCAGGCGAGCAGTTCTTC.

In its sample, this clonotype was seen once. The chain links TRBV10-3 to TRBJ2-7; unclear D gene. Germline V CDR1 and CDR2: ENHRY, SYGVKD. Deletions cut 7 bases from V and 2 bases from J, with 9 bases between. The CDR3 spans 12 residues. This CDR3 reads CAIIGETYEQYF. The CDR3, as DNA: TGTGCCATCATCGGAGAAACCTACGAGCAGTACTTC.

The chain uses TRBV6-5 and TRBJ1-2; TRBD1 matches 7 bases. There are 16 residues in the CDR3. Germline assignment: CDR1 MNHEY and CDR2 SVGAGI. V was pared by 2 bases and J by 3 bases, with 9 bases of the junction left unmatched. The CDR3 nucleotides are TGTGCCAGCAGTTACGGCGGACAGGTCCCCTACTATGGCTACACCTTC. Protein: CASSYGGQVPYYGYTF.

This sequence joins TRBV29-1 and TRBJ2-7, with 10 bases fitting TRBD1. Germline V gene sequence: CDR1 SQVTM, CDR2 ANQGSEA. The ends lost 6 bases at V and 5 bases at J; junction bases unmatched: 10. The CDR3 contains 14 residues. The CDR3 DNA reads as TGCAGCGTGCTGACAGGGGGCGGATTAAACGAGCAGTACTTC. Translating it yields CSVLTGGGLNEQYF.

This clonotype appeared a few times. The V gene is TRBV27, the J gene TRBJ2-1; tentative D call: TRBD2 (7 bases). This CDR3 comprises 17 residues. In germline, CDR1 is MNHEY, CDR2 SMNVEV (reference sequence). The V and J ends lost 5 bases and 4 bases respectively, with 21 bases between them. Written as DNA, the CDR3 is TGTGCCAGCAGTCGCCCCCCGGGGGGCGGAATATACAATGAGCAGTTCTTC. Its translation: CASSRPPGGGIYNEQFF.

This sequence joins TRBV20-1 and TRBJ2-3, with D hard to call. V was clipped by 3 bases and J by 2 bases, with 6 bases between them. Germline CDR1 DFQATT, CDR2 SNEGSKA (reference sequence). The CDR3 totals 12 residues. This CDR3 reads CSARLDTDTQYF. The CDR3 DNA sequence: TGCAGTGCTAGGTTAGACACAGATACGCAGTATTTT.

V usage is TRBV11-3 and J usage is TRBJ2-5; D gene uncertain. V lost 1 base to trimming and J lost 2 bases, with 8 bases between them. The CDR3 contains 14 residues. Germline CDR1 reads SGHNT; CDR2 reads YENEEA. The CDR3 reads CASSLGGVQETQYF. CDR3 in DNA: TGTGCCAGCAGCTTAGGAGGCGTACAAGAGACCCAGTACTTC.

This clonotype has more than one count but fewer than ten. The V gene is TRBV7-2, the J gene TRBJ2-5; D gene unclear. From germline, CDR1 is SGHTA and CDR2 FQGNSA. Between the trimmed V and J ends, which lost 2 bases and 3 bases, there was a span of 10 bases. This CDR3 contains 14 residues. CDR3 sequence reads: CASSLSVGKETQYF. In DNA form, the CDR3 reads TGTGCCAGCAGCTTATCGGTTGGGAAAGAGACCCAGTACTTC. Full variable domain (rest looked up from reference TRBV7-2 and TRBJ2-5): GAGVSQSPSNKVTEKGKDVELRCDPISGHTALYWYRQSLGQGLEFLIYFQGNSAPDKSGLPSDRFSAERTGGSVSTLTIQRTQQEDSAVYLCASSLSVGKETQYFGPGTRLLVL.

As regards this clonotype: Being one base from a much bigger clone, this may be a read error. The chain recombines TRBV7-2 with TRBJ2-1, with D unclear. The germline gives CDR1 SGHTA, CDR2 FQGNSA. Between the trimmed V and J ends, which lost 0 bases and 0 bases, there was a span of 6 bases. This CDR3 region has 15 residues. CDR3 bases: TGTGCCAGCAGCTTAGCGAGGAGCTCCTACAATGAGCAGTTCTTC. This gives the protein CASSLARSSYNEQFF.

This clonotype was seen more than once but under ten times. The rearrangement uses TRBV5-3 and TRBJ2-1; tentative D call: TRBD1 (5 bases). TRBV5-3 is an open reading frame, and its role is uncertain. V was shortened by 8 bases and J by 2 bases, with 17 bases between the two germline ends. CDR3 size: 15 residues. CDR3 region: CASPRGSRPYNEQFF. The CDR3 nucleotides read TGTGCCAGCCCTAGGGGCTCACGGCCCTACAATGAGCAGTTCTTC.

The chain uses TRBV10-3 and TRBJ2-1, with D maybe TRBD2 (6 bases). The CDR3 extends over 13 amino acids. V was trimmed by 2 bases and J by 9 bases, leaving 11 bases between them. Germline V gene lookup returns CDR1 ENHRY and CDR2 SYGVKD. In DNA, the CDR3 is TGTGCCATCAGTGAGATGGCCGGGGGTGAGCAGTTCTTC. Encoded protein: CAISEMAGGEQFF.

The CDR3, as DNA: TGTGCCATCAGTGAGCTAGTGGAGAATTCCTACAATGAGCAGTTCTTC. Protein sequence: CAISELVENSYNEQFF. The chain couples TRBV10-3 to TRBJ2-1; no firm D call. From germline, CDR1 is ENHRY and CDR2 SYGVKD. Trimming removed 2 bases from V and 1 base from J, with 12 bases in between. The CDR3 has 16 residues.

This CDR3 is CASSPRSGGSALTGELFF. The CDR3 coding sequence is TGTGCCAGCAGCCCCCGGTCTGGCGGGAGTGCGTTGACCGGGGAGCTGTTTTTT. The V call is TRBV11-3, the J call TRBJ2-2; 7 bases map to TRBD2. From germline, CDR1 is SGHNT and CDR2 YENEEA. The CDR3 spans 18 residues. V gave up 5 bases and J gave up 5 bases; unmatched junction bases: 17.

The V gene is TRBV11-3, the J gene TRBJ1-6; TRBD1 is a possible D gene (5 bases). Per the germline V gene, CDR1 is SGHNT and CDR2 is YENEEA. The CDR3 runs to 14 residues. V was cut by 1 base and J by 7 bases, with 8 bases left in between. The CDR3 region is CASSLGGSNSPLHF. The CDR3 DNA follows: TGTGCCAGCAGCTTAGGGGGGTCGAATTCACCCCTCCACTTT.

This clonotype has a handful of counts. This chain connects TRBV2 to TRBJ1-6; D unclear. V lost 6 bases and J 10 bases, leaving 10 bases between the germline ends. CDR3 length: 12 amino acids. Germline loops: CDR1 SNHLY, CDR2 FYNNEI. The CDR3 DNA is TGTGCCAGCAGGACCTTCGGATCACCCCTCCACTTT. It codes for CASRTFGSPLHF.